A single sample is the source of the 23 T cell receptor beta chains below, sequenced in a study of graft-versus-host responses after intestinal transplantation. Profiling relied on immunoSEQ multiplex PCR, and the TCRdb table lists in-frame clones only, not all of them. Of about 45,000 clones listed, about 91% are singletons. Material: PBMCs, obtained 524 days after transplant. All receptors derive from a human patient who received an intestinal transplant, so some T cells may come from the graft donor.

The chain joins TRBV30 to TRBJ1-1; 7 positions match TRBD1. J gave up 0 bases and V 2 bases, and 3 bases lay outside the gene matches. This CDR3 is built from 14 residues. CDR1 is GTSNPN and CDR2 is SVGIG in the germline V gene (reference sequence). CDR3: CAWSRDSVNTEAFF. CDR3 in DNA: TGTGCCTGGAGTAGGGACAGCGTGAACACTGAAGCTTTCTTT.

This clone has only one observation. This chain uses TRBV10-3 with TRBJ2-5; D is possibly TRBD1 (6 bases). CDR1 is ENHRY, CDR2 SYGVKD, per germline. There are 15 residues in the CDR3. V dropped 1 base and J dropped 1 base, with 10 bases sitting between them. CDR3 in DNA: TGTGCCATCAGTGAGTTCGGGACACGCCAAGAGACCCAGTACTTC. Translated, it gives CAISEFGTRQETQYF.

The chain recombines TRBV7-2 with TRBJ1-3, with D possibly being TRBD1 (6 bases). The CDR3 extends over 15 amino acids. CDR1 SGHTA and CDR2 FQGNSA come from the germline V gene. Between the trimmed V and J ends, which lost 1 base and 0 bases, there was a span of 7 bases. This CDR3 reads CASSLGGHSGNTIYF. The CDR3 DNA is TGTGCCAGCAGCTTAGGGGGGCACTCTGGAAACACCATATATTTT.

The chain uses TRBV10-2 and TRBJ2-7; D is perhaps TRBD2 (5 bases). In germline, CDR1 is WSHSY, CDR2 SAAADI. The CDR3 has 13 residues. Trimming removed 5 bases at V and 7 bases at J, with 15 bases between. The CDR3 coding sequence is TGCGCCAGCAGTCGCCCAACTGGAGGTGAGCAGTACTTC. Protein sequence: CASSRPTGGEQYF.

The V call is TRBV4-1, the J call TRBJ1-3; TRBD1 is a possible D gene (6 bases). The CDR3 runs to 15 residues. V was trimmed by 0 bases and J by 4 bases, leaving 10 bases between them. Looked up from germline, CDR1 is MGHRA and CDR2 is YSYEKL. This chain's CDR3 is CASSQEDRPGNTIYF. The CDR3 DNA sequence: TGCGCCAGCAGCCAAGAAGACAGGCCCGGAAACACCATATATTTT.

The chain carries TRBV19 and TRBJ1-2; maybe TRBD1 (5 bases). Per germline, CDR1 LNHDA and CDR2 SQIVND (reference sequence). The V end was cut by 4 bases, the J end by 8 bases, with 11 bases between. The CDR3 consists of 12 residues. In DNA, the CDR3 is TGTGCCAGTAGTAGCCAGGGCGGCGGCTACACCTTC. Translated, it gives CASSSQGGGYTF.

This clone was counted a single time. This chain joins TRBV5-6 and TRBJ1-6, with D uncertain. The CDR3 spans 14 residues. Germline V gives CDR1 SGHDT, CDR2 YYEEEE. With 0 bases removed from V and 6 bases from J, the gap between germline ends came to 7 bases. For the CDR3, the DNA is TGTGCCAGCAGCTTGGCACAGCCTAATTCACCCCTCCACTTT. As protein: CASSLAQPNSPLHF.

The chain combines TRBV27 with TRBJ2-7; 11 nucleotides agree with TRBD2. This CDR3 comprises 14 residues. Trimming at V came to 2 bases and at J to 7 bases, leaving 4 bases not matched to a gene. CDR1 and CDR2 (germline): MNHEY, SMNVEV (reference sequence). CDR3 sequence reads: CASSLLAGGGEQYF. CDR3 nucleotide sequence: TGTGCCAGCAGTTTACTAGCGGGAGGCGGGGAGCAGTACTTC.

The chain uses TRBV4-1 and TRBJ2-7; unclear D gene. This CDR3 is 15 amino acids long. The germline V and J ends were trimmed by 0 bases and 0 bases, with 9 bases remaining between them. Germline V gives CDR1 MGHRA, CDR2 YSYEKL. The CDR3 protein is CASSQEAPSSYEQYF. DNA of the CDR3: TGCGCCAGCAGCCAAGAAGCTCCGAGCTCCTACGAGCAGTACTTC.

The chain employs TRBV27 and TRBJ2-1; 9 positions agree with TRBD1. This CDR3 comprises 14 residues. CDR1 is MNHEY, CDR2 SMNVEV, per germline (reference sequence). J lost 4 bases, V lost 3 bases, and 1 base had no gene match. CDR3 amino acids: CASSLDRGYNEQFF. The CDR3 DNA follows: TGTGCCAGCAGTTTGGACAGGGGATACAATGAGCAGTTCTTC.

The rearrangement uses TRBV4-3 and TRBJ2-7; D is possibly TRBD2 (6 bases). This CDR3 has 15 amino acids. V dropped 0 bases and J dropped 2 bases, with 11 bases sitting between them. In germline, CDR1 is LGHNA, CDR2 YSLEER. This CDR3 is CASSQEPGEAYEQYF. CDR3 coding DNA: TGCGCCAGCAGCCAAGAGCCGGGGGAAGCCTACGAGCAGTACTTC.

V and J are TRBV23-1 and TRBJ1-5; no clear D gene. TRBV23-1 is an ORF for which the function is uncertain. The ends were cut back, 2 bases at V and 1 base at J, with 12 bases in the middle. The CDR3 sequence is 16 residues long. Here the CDR3 DNA reads TGCGCCAGCAGTCAAGGAGGGAGGGTGAGCAATCAGCCCCAGCATTTT. This gives the protein CASSQGGRVSNQPQHF.

The chain uses TRBV27 and TRBJ2-3; 8 bases align to TRBD1. Germline loops: CDR1 MNHEY, CDR2 SMNVEV (reference sequence). The CDR3 loop spans 18 amino acids. V lost 3 bases to trimming and J lost 0 bases; unmatched junction nucleotides: 11. CDR3 loop: CASSFEGRTGTSTDTQYF. The CDR3 region has the DNA TGTGCCAGCAGTTTTGAAGGCCGGACAGGGACTAGCACAGATACGCAGTATTTT.

J is TRBJ2-5 and V is TRBV28; no clear D gene. The J call may be faulty, since TRBJ2-7 better matches the DNA end. The CDR3 spans 12 residues. Germline loops: CDR1 MDHEN, CDR2 SYDVKM. For the CDR3, the DNA is TGTGCCGCACAGTCAAGCCGCTACGAGCAGTACTTC. Translation gives CAAQSSRYEQYF.

The chain has TRBV4-2 and TRBJ2-7; perhaps TRBD2 as D (6 bases). V was cut by 1 base and J by 1 base, with 20 bases left in between. The CDR3 covers 18 residues. The V gene's germline CDR1 is LGHNA and CDR2 YNFKEQ. The CDR3 nucleotides read TGTGCCAGCAGCCAAGGAGCCGGGCTCGCCCGGGAGTCCTACGAGCAGTACTTC. This translates into CASSQGAGLARESYEQYF.

The J gene is TRBJ1-5, the V gene TRBV18; weak D call: TRBD1 (5 bases). V shed 3 bases and J shed 3 bases, with 15 bases lying between them. Germline loops: CDR1 KGHSH, CDR2 LQKENI. CDR3 size: 16 residues. The CDR3 spells CASSPQPDTPNQPQHF. The CDR3 DNA follows: TGTGCCAGCTCACCTCAACCGGACACACCCAATCAGCCCCAGCATTTT.

The chain is built from TRBV7-9 and TRBJ1-4; no definite D call. CDR1 is SEHNR, CDR2 FQNEAQ, per germline (reference sequence). V was cut by 5 bases and J by 6 bases, with 7 bases left in between. This CDR3 has 12 amino acids. The CDR3 loop reads CASSLGDEKLFF. The CDR3 nucleotides read TGTGCCAGCAGCCTGGGTGATGAAAAACTGTTTTTT.

The chain combines TRBV25-1 with TRBJ2-7; D unclear. The ends were cut back, 6 bases at V and 4 bases at J, with 4 bases in the middle. The length of the CDR3 is 10 residues. CDR1 is MGHDK and CDR2 is SYGVNS in the germline V gene. CDR3 protein: CASRGYEQYF. Written as DNA, the CDR3 is TGTGCCAGCAGGGGGTACGAGCAGTACTTC.

The V call is TRBV7-9, the J call TRBJ2-7; TRBD1 or TRBD2 may be the D gene (5 bases each). The CDR3 totals 15 residues. Trimming removed 2 bases from V and 4 bases from J, with 15 bases in between. The germline V gene has CDR1 SEHNR and CDR2 FQNEAQ (reference sequence). DNA of the CDR3: TGTGCCAGCAGCTTACCGGGGCACCCGGGGTACGAGCAGTACTTC. Translation gives CASSLPGHPGYEQYF.

The chain employs TRBV7-3 and TRBJ2-1; D gene ambiguous. Germline CDR1 is SGHTA and CDR2 is FQGTGA. The V end lost 3 bases, the J end lost 8 bases, and 14 bases lay between the germline ends. The CDR3 has 14 amino acids. The CDR3 sequence: CASSLRSSTHEQFF. The CDR3 nucleotides are TGTGCCAGCAGCTTGAGGTCTAGTACCCATGAGCAGTTCTTC.

Only one count was recorded for this clone. The chain has TRBV4-1 and TRBJ1-4, with 8 positions matching TRBD1. The V segment lost 0 bases and the J segment 3 bases; nucleotides outside the gene matches: 3. The CDR3 consists of 16 residues. Germline assignment: CDR1 MGHRA and CDR2 YSYEKL. The CDR3 protein is CASSQDVRGPNEKLFF. CDR3 bases: TGCGCCAGCAGCCAAGATGTCAGGGGGCCTAATGAAAAACTGTTTTTT.

This rearrangement joins TRBV5-1 to TRBJ2-6, with 7 bases lining up with TRBD1. Germline CDR1 SGHRS, CDR2 YFSETQ. V lost 0 bases, J lost 2 bases, and 5 bases stayed unmatched. The CDR3 has 17 residues. CDR3 DNA: TGCGCCAGCAGCTTGGCGCCCGACAGGGCTGGGGCCAACGTCCTGACTTTC. Protein product: CASSLAPDRAGANVLTF.

The table lists this clone with a few counts. The J gene is TRBJ2-3, the V gene TRBV5-1; 8 bases agree with TRBD2. Trimming removed 2 bases from V and 4 bases from J; junction bases left unmatched: 9. CDR1 and CDR2 from the germline V gene are SGHRS and YFSETQ. The CDR3 spans 16 residues. CDR3 amino acids: CASSFNPGLGADTQYF. The CDR3 DNA is TGCGCCAGCAGCTTTAATCCGGGACTAGGGGCAGATACGCAGTATTTT.